This T cell receptor (beta chain) was sequenced during a study of T cells in Graves' hyperthyroidism and ophthalmopathy. The source material, RNA transcripts, was used to amplify TCR beta CDR3 regions. The HTBI primer set was used in a first-round RT-PCR of the TCR CDR3. TCRdb called the multiplex PCR reads again in MiXCR, with one record for every CDR3 protein. In the table there are some 400,000 distinct CDR3 sequences, about 20% of which are singletons. Trimming took 4 bases from V and 9 from J, leaving 16 bases between them. Per germline, CDR1 MNHEY and CDR2 SVGAGI. The CDR3 is 13 residues long. Graves' hyperthyroidism qualified as stable when ophthalmopathy did not progress within 18 months. Extraction of PBMCs used roughly 9.3 ml of fresh peripheral blood.

Sequenced input: blood. The rearrangement uses TRBV6-5 and TRBJ2-7, with unresolved D. This receptor was identified in a woman under 30 with Graves' hyperthyroidism. CDR3 in DNA: TGTGCCAGCAGTTTGGCAGGTCCTACGGGGCAGTACTTC. Protein sequence: CASSLAGPTGQYF.